These 21 T cell receptor beta chains share one sample of origin, sequenced in a study of T-cell reconstitution after alpha-beta-depleted transplantation in children. It was with unique molecular identifiers that the TCRbeta library was prepared. From the PCR reads, TCRdb called clonotypes with MiXCR, one entry per CDR3 protein. The sample holds 200,000 to 250,000 distinct CDR3 sequences, roughly 8.2% seen once. The sample here was PBMCs, mostly from graft donor cells, taken 180 days after TCRalphabeta/CD19-depleted stem cell transplant. The receptors come from a male patient under 18 who had a stem cell transplant for acute lymphoblastic leukemia, so the T cells may come from the graft donor.

This clonotype came up many times. The chain uses TRBV20-1 and TRBJ2-7, with D unresolved. The V end was cut by 1 base, the J end by 2 bases, with 6 bases between. Germline CDR1 DFQATT, CDR2 SNEGSKA (reference sequence). The CDR3 is 12 residues long. In nucleotides, the CDR3 is TGCAGTGCTAGAGGCCGTACCTACGAGCAGTACTTC. Its protein is CSARGRTYEQYF.

This clonotype was counted a single time. This chain links TRBV19 with TRBJ2-4; D remains ambiguous. From germline, CDR1 is LNHDA and CDR2 SQIVND (reference sequence). The germline V and J ends were trimmed by 5 bases and 6 bases, with 11 bases remaining between them. The CDR3 contains 13 residues. CDR3 region: CASSGYSRNIQYF. DNA of the CDR3: TGTGCCAGTAGTGGGTACAGTAGAAACATTCAGTACTTC.

This clonotype was counted at least ten times. V usage is TRBV12-3 or TRBV12-4 and J usage is TRBJ1-4; the D gene is possibly TRBD1 (6 bases). V lost 6 bases, J lost 8 bases, and 10 bases lay in between. This CDR3 comprises 12 residues. The CDR3 is CASRQGREKLFF. In DNA, the CDR3 is TGTGCCAGCAGACAGGGACGGGAAAAACTGTTTTTT.

This clonotype showed up many times. The chain is built from TRBV7-2 and TRBJ2-5; possibly TRBD1 or TRBD2 for D (5 bases each). The CDR3 extends over 14 amino acids. The germline gives CDR1 SGHTA, CDR2 FQGNSA. V was clipped by 5 bases and J by 5 bases, with 15 bases between them. The CDR3 region has the DNA TGTGCCAGCAGCCCAACCGGGACGACGGAGACCCAGTACTTC. Its translation is CASSPTGTTETQYF.

The CDR3 nucleotides read TGTGCCAGCAGTTTACTGCGGGAGCAAAGTCGCAATGAGCAGTTCTTC. It encodes CASSLLREQSRNEQFF. This rearrangement joins TRBV12-3 or TRBV12-4 to TRBJ2-1; the match to TRBD2 covers 7 bases. With 2 bases clipped from V and 6 bases from J, the junction kept 10 bases outside the gene matches. The CDR3 sequence is 16 residues long.

This clonotype occurred many times. The rearrangement uses TRBV7-2 and TRBJ2-1; 13 positions agree with TRBD2. CDR1 and CDR2 (germline): SGHTA, FQGNSA. The V and J ends lost 4 bases and 7 bases, in that order; junction bases with no gene match: 22. The CDR3 runs to 21 residues. The CDR3 nucleotides read TGTGCCAGCAGCTCTACTCCCCGGGGGGCCTCACTAGCGGGAGGGCAGAATGAGCAGTTCTTC. Protein: CASSSTPRGASLAGGQNEQFF.

The J gene is TRBJ2-3, the V gene TRBV4-1; 10 nucleotides align to TRBD1. Germline loops: CDR1 MGHRA, CDR2 YSYEKL. The ends lost 4 bases at V and 4 bases at J; junction bases unmatched: 5. The CDR3 runs to 15 residues. CDR3 coding DNA: TGCGCCAGCAGCCTTACCGGGACAGGGGCAGATACGCAGTATTTT. This translates into CASSLTGTGADTQYF.

In this sample, this clonotype turned up a few times. This chain connects TRBV7-2 to TRBJ2-3; 9 positions match TRBD1. Germline V gene sequence: CDR1 SGHTA, CDR2 FQGNSA. Trimming removed 5 bases from V and 0 bases from J; junction bases left unmatched: 9. The CDR3 runs to 17 residues. DNA for the CDR3: TGTGCCAGCAGCCCCGGGACAGGGTGGGTCAGCACAGATACGCAGTATTTT. As protein: CASSPGTGWVSTDTQYF.

This clonotype was detected ten times or more. CDR3 nucleotide sequence: TGTGCCAGCAGCTTAAAACCTCCCGCAGGGGGCTATGGAGATACGCAGTATTTT. Encoded protein: CASSLKPPAGGYGDTQYF. The rearrangement links TRBV7-6 to TRBJ2-3; 8 nucleotides align to TRBD1. The CDR3 is made up of 18 amino acids. V trimming: 2 bases; J trimming: 5 bases; junction bases outside the gene matches: 15. Germline V gives CDR1 SGHVS, CDR2 FNYEAQ.

There are many counts of this clonotype. The genes are TRBV15 and TRBJ2-1, with 7 positions matching TRBD2. The germline V gene encodes CDR1 LNHNV and CDR2 YYDKDF (reference sequence). This CDR3 comprises 16 residues. Trimming took 0 bases from V and 5 from J; bases not matched to a gene: 7. CDR3 protein: CATSRDRAGRDNEQFF. CDR3 nucleotides: TGTGCCACCAGCAGAGATAGAGCGGGAAGAGACAATGAGCAGTTCTTC.

This clonotype showed up many times. The V and J genes are TRBV3-1 and TRBJ1-6; weak D call: TRBD1 (6 bases). The CDR3 runs 14 residues. V was trimmed by 4 bases and J by 9 bases, leaving 13 bases between them. Germline V lookup: CDR1 LGHDT, CDR2 YNNKEL (reference sequence). As DNA, the CDR3 is TGTGCCAGCAGCCCCTCAGGGGAGGTTTCACCCCTCCACTTT. Translation gives CASSPSGEVSPLHF.

This clonotype was detected many times. The rearrangement joins TRBV11-2 to TRBJ1-4; the D is unclear. CDR3 length: 14 residues. V lost 3 bases and J lost 5, with 10 bases in between. Germline lookup yields CDR1 SGHAT and CDR2 FQNNGV. CDR3: CASSFGLFNEKLFF. The CDR3 DNA sequence: TGTGCCAGCAGCTTTGGACTCTTCAATGAAAAACTGTTTTTT. The entire variable domain, with the rest obtained from reference TRBV11-2 and TRBJ1-4, is as follows: EAGVAQSPRYKIIEKRQSVAFWCNPISGHATLYWYQQILGQGPKLLIQFQNNGVVDDSQLPKDRFSAERLKGVDSTLKIQPAKLEDSAVYLCASSFGLFNEKLFFGSGTQLSVL.

This clonotype was detected many times. The chain recombines TRBV7-6 with TRBJ2-7; D unclear. This CDR3 comprises 12 residues. The germline V and J ends were trimmed by 4 bases and 3 bases, with 7 bases remaining between them. Germline CDR1 reads SGHVS; CDR2 reads FNYEAQ. In DNA, the CDR3 is TGTGCCAGCAGCTCGGAAGACTACGAGCAGTACTTC. Its protein product is CASSSEDYEQYF.

This clonotype has a handful of counts. The chain combines TRBV4-3 with TRBJ2-2; no firm D call. Germline CDR1 is LGHNA and CDR2 is YSLEER. Trimming removed 1 base from V and 5 bases from J, with 11 bases in between. The CDR3 is made up of 15 amino acids. The CDR3 here is CASSQAGPSTGELFF. The CDR3 region has the DNA TGCGCCAGCAGCCAAGCGGGCCCCTCGACCGGGGAGCTGTTTTTT.

This clonotype was recorded many times. This chain connects TRBV24-1 to TRBJ2-2; 10 nucleotides line up with TRBD1. The CDR3 extends over 14 amino acids. Trimming removed 9 bases from V and 4 bases from J; junction bases left unmatched: 4. Germline values: CDR1 KGHDR, CDR2 SFDVKD. The DNA of the CDR3 is TGTGCCACCCGGGACAGGGGAAGCACCGGGGAGCTGTTTTTT. This encodes CATRDRGSTGELFF.

Remarks on this clonotype: Possible read error: a much larger clone is one base away. V is TRBV20-1 and J is TRBJ2-5, with D unclear. Germline-derived CDR1 and CDR2 are DFQATT and SNEGSKA (reference sequence). The CDR3 loop spans 13 amino acids. Trimming stripped 1 base from V and 1 base from J, with 7 bases between. The CDR3 spells CSARASPQETQYF. The CDR3 DNA reads as TGCAGTGCTAGAGCCAGTCCCCAAGAGACCCAGTACTTC.

The CDR3 region is CASSYDGHAGRTEAFF. CDR3 bases: TGTGCCAGCAGTTACGACGGACACGCGGGGAGGACTGAAGCTTTCTTT. This chain links TRBV6-5 with TRBJ1-1; D might be TRBD1 (5 bases). V was clipped by 2 bases and J by 5 bases, with 18 bases between them. Germline-derived CDR1 and CDR2 are MNHEY and SVGAGI. The CDR3 is made up of 16 amino acids.

This clonotype was seen at least ten times. V gene TRBV18 combines with J gene TRBJ2-2; no clear D gene. The CDR3 contains 14 residues. Trimming cost V 4 bases and J 0 bases, with 6 bases left between them. Germline V CDR1 and CDR2: KGHSH, LQKENI. The CDR3: CASSRKTNTGELFF. The CDR3 region has the DNA TGTGCCAGCTCACGGAAAACGAACACCGGGGAGCTGTTTTTT. Variable domain in full (rest from reference TRBV18 and TRBJ2-2): NAGVMQNPRHLVRRRGQEARLRCSPMKGHSHVYWYRQLPEEGLKFMVYLQKENIIDESGMPKERFSAEFPKEGPSILRIQQVVRGDSAAYFCASSRKTNTGELFFGEGSRLTVL.

This clonotype was seen many times. The chain joins TRBV3-1 to TRBJ1-3; no firm D call. The germline V gene encodes CDR1 LGHDT and CDR2 YNNKEL (reference sequence). The ends were cut back, 4 bases at V and 0 bases at J, with 13 bases in the middle. The CDR3 covers 16 residues. The DNA for the CDR3 is TGTGCCAGCAGCCTTCGGCCGTCGTCCTCTGGAAACACCATATATTTT. Residues: CASSLRPSSSGNTIYF.

This clonotype was picked up many times. The chain is built from TRBV5-4 and TRBJ2-7; D not certain. Germline V gene data show CDR1 as SGHNT and CDR2 as YYREEE (reference sequence). Trimming stripped 0 bases from V and 6 bases from J, with 13 bases between. The CDR3 spans 14 residues. In DNA form, the CDR3 reads TGTGCCAGCAGCTTGGAAGGGTCCCCCGGCGAGCAGTACTTC. This codes for CASSLEGSPGEQYF.

This clonotype was seen ten or more times. The chain links TRBV24-1 to TRBJ2-1; 12 bases line up with TRBD2. With 3 bases clipped from V and 8 bases from J, the junction kept 4 bases outside the gene matches. The CDR3 length is 15 residues. Germline loops: CDR1 KGHDR, CDR2 SFDVKD. The CDR3 sequence is CATSDRSSGGDEQFF. Here the CDR3 DNA reads TGTGCCACCAGTGATCGATCTAGCGGGGGGGATGAGCAGTTCTTC.